This entry lists 32 T cell receptor beta chains sequenced from one sample in a study of blood T cell repertoires in COVID-19. Only in-frame clones appear in the TCRdb table, and some are missing; sequencing was by immunoSEQ multiplex PCR. Here the sample spans more than 95,000 clones, about 81% being singletons. Sequenced: peripheral blood. These receptors were collected from a man aged 25 to 40 with COVID-19, enrolled during active disease.

The chain joins TRBV5-1 to TRBJ2-3; possibly TRBD1 for D (7 bases). The germline V and J ends were trimmed by 0 bases and 4 bases, with 12 bases remaining between them. The CDR3 is 15 amino acids. CDR1 and CDR2 (germline): SGHRS, YFSETQ. This chain's CDR3 is CASSLGQGGADTQYF. In DNA form, the CDR3 reads TGCGCCAGCAGCTTGGGGCAGGGGGGAGCAGATACGCAGTATTTT.

This chain connects TRBV9 to TRBJ1-3, with TRBD1 as a possible D gene (6 bases). Per germline, CDR1 SGDLS and CDR2 YYNGEE. The CDR3 runs 19 residues. With 2 bases removed from V and 0 bases from J, the gap between germline ends came to 21 bases. The CDR3 DNA reads as TGTGCCAGCAGCGTCGGACAGACACCGGGAACGAGCTCTGGAAACACCATATATTTT. Amino acid sequence: CASSVGQTPGTSSGNTIYF.

The chain carries TRBV11-2 and TRBJ2-7; 8 bases line up with TRBD1. The V gene's germline CDR1 is SGHAT and CDR2 FQNNGV. V shed 1 base and J 3 bases; nucleotides not matched to a gene: 5. The CDR3 length is 15 residues. CDR3 nucleotides: TGTGCCAGCAGCTTAGTGGTACAGGGGGGCTACGAGCAGTACTTC. Translating gives CASSLVVQGGYEQYF.

CDR3 in amino acids: CASSPGGLPSYGYTF. CDR3 nucleotides: TGCGCCAGCAGTCCGGGAGGCTTACCCTCCTATGGCTACACCTTC. The rearrangement uses TRBV5-1 and TRBJ1-2; D gene unclear. The V gene lost 5 bases and the J gene lost 4 bases, with 18 bases spanning the gap. The CDR3 spans 15 residues. Looked up from germline, CDR1 is SGHRS and CDR2 is YFSETQ.

This chain's CDR3 is CASRTSGSSYNEQFF. CDR3 in DNA: TGTGCCAGCAGAACGAGCGGGAGCTCCTACAATGAGCAGTTCTTC. This chain links TRBV7-9 with TRBJ2-1; 8 nucleotides match TRBD2. Germline V gives CDR1 SEHNR, CDR2 FQNEAQ (reference sequence). V trimming: 6 bases; J trimming: 0 bases; junction bases outside the gene matches: 4. There are 15 residues in the CDR3.

On this clone itself: A junction end diverges from the germline sequence, so it may reflect a read error. The genes are TRBV7-7 and TRBJ2-2; 7 bases are shared with TRBD1. The CDR3 covers 13 residues. Germline V gene sequence: CDR1 SSHAT, CDR2 FNYEAQ (reference sequence). The CDR3 bases are TGTGCTAGCAGCTCGACAGGGACGGGGGAGCTGTTTTTT. It is translated as CASSSTGTGELFF.

The CDR3 sequence is CASSIKRLASTDTQYF. The CDR3 nucleotides are TGTGCCAGTAGTATAAAGAGACTAGCCTCCACAGATACGCAGTATTTT. This chain connects TRBV19 to TRBJ2-3; 7 positions match TRBD2. The V gene end was trimmed by 2 bases and the J gene end by 2 bases; junction bases not matched to a gene: 7. Germline-derived CDR1 and CDR2 are LNHDA and SQIVND (reference sequence). This CDR3 contains 16 residues.

The chain is built from TRBV19 and TRBJ1-1; D unclear. CDR3 length: 13 amino acids. Trimming stripped 5 bases from V and 1 base from J, with 8 bases between. Germline assignment: CDR1 LNHDA and CDR2 SQIVND (reference sequence). The CDR3 loop reads CASSSRGNTEAFF. For the CDR3, the DNA is TGTGCCAGTAGTTCTCGAGGGAACACTGAAGCTTTCTTT.

The chain has TRBV3-1 (or the pseudogene TRBV3-2) and TRBJ1-2; 8 bases are a match to TRBD1. The CDR3 is made up of 14 amino acids. Trimming at V came to 4 bases and at J to 8 bases, leaving 9 bases not matched to a gene. Germline CDR1 is LGHDT and CDR2 is YNNKEL (reference sequence). The CDR3 DNA follows: TGTGCCAGCAGCCGTCCGGGACAGGAAAGGGGCTACACCTTC. The encoded protein is CASSRPGQERGYTF.

This rearrangement joins TRBV6-5 to TRBJ1-4; 7 bases are a match to TRBD1. CDR1 and CDR2 (germline): MNHEY, SVGAGI. The CDR3 runs to 14 residues. With V trimmed by 10 bases and J by 11 bases, 16 bases remained unmatched. CDR3 in amino acids: CATRSGESRGKLFF. CDR3 DNA: TGTGCCACACGATCAGGAGAATCCAGGGGGAAACTGTTTTTT.

CDR3 loop: CASRADRGPLYGYTF. The CDR3 region has the DNA TGTGCCAGCAGGGCGGACAGGGGACCGCTCTATGGCTACACCTTC. The V and J genes are TRBV28 and TRBJ1-2; 9 positions agree with TRBD1. Germline CDR1 reads MDHEN; CDR2 reads SYDVKM. This CDR3 contains 15 residues. V was pared by 6 bases and J by 4 bases, with 9 bases of the junction left unmatched.

The chain couples TRBV5-6 to TRBJ2-7; D ambiguous. Germline CDR1 is SGHDT and CDR2 is YYEEEE. The CDR3 has 14 residues. V dropped 2 bases and J dropped 3 bases, with 12 bases sitting between them. The CDR3 DNA reads as TGTGCCAGCAGCTTTCGTAACTCCTACTACGAGCAGTACTTC. Amino acid sequence: CASSFRNSYYEQYF. The variable domain in full, completed from reference TRBV5-6 and TRBJ2-7, reads DAGVTQSPTHLIKTRGQQVTLRCSPKSGHDTVSWYQQALGQGPQFIFQYYEEEERQRGNFPDRFSGHQFPNYSSELNVNALLLGDSALYLCASSFRNSYYEQYFGPGTRLTVT.

This chain links TRBV29-1 with TRBJ2-1; TRBD2 matches at 8 bases. The germline CDR1 and CDR2 sequences are SQVTM and ANQGSEA. There are 18 residues in the CDR3. Unmatched junction bases numbered 18, after V lost 0 bases and J lost 8 bases. The CDR3 bases are TGCAGCGTTGAAGAGCATAAGAGGTTAACGGGAGGGCCCGATGAGCAGTTCTTC. Translating gives CSVEEHKRLTGGPDEQFF.

This rearrangement joins TRBV7-9 to TRBJ1-6, with D possibly being TRBD1 (6 bases). The CDR3 loop spans 15 amino acids. Trimming pared 5 bases from V and 5 bases from J, leaving 13 bases between. Germline V gene lookup returns CDR1 SEHNR and CDR2 FQNEAQ (reference sequence). CDR3 sequence: CASSANRGNNSPLHF. The CDR3 DNA follows: TGTGCCAGCAGCGCAAATAGGGGGAATAATTCACCCCTCCACTTT. The whole variable domain, filled in from reference TRBV7-9 and TRBJ1-6, reads DTGVSQNPRHKITKRGQNVTFRCDPISEHNRLYWYRQTLGQGPEFLTYFQNEAQLEKSRLLSDRFSAERPKGSFSTLEIQRTEQGDSAMYLCASSANRGNNSPLHFGNGTRLTVT.

The chain uses TRBV9 and TRBJ1-6; 8 bases are a match to TRBD1. Trimming took 3 bases from V and 6 from J; bases not matched to a gene: 5. The CDR3 covers 15 residues. Germline V gives CDR1 SGDLS, CDR2 YYNGEE. CDR3 protein: CASSGQTGVNSPLHF. CDR3 DNA sequence: TGTGCCAGCAGCGGCCAGACAGGGGTTAATTCACCCCTCCACTTT.

The chain is built from TRBV5-1 and TRBJ1-2; 9 nucleotides match TRBD1. Germline CDR1 is SGHRS and CDR2 is YFSETQ. V was clipped by 0 bases and J by 3 bases; unmatched bases: 6. The CDR3 length is 16 residues. CDR3 loop: CASSLDWDRADYGYTF. The CDR3 DNA reads TGCGCCAGCAGCTTGGATTGGGACAGGGCCGACTATGGCTACACCTTC.

This sequence joins TRBV9 and TRBJ2-3; the match to TRBD2 covers 10 bases. V trimming: 4 bases; J trimming: 2 bases; junction bases outside the gene matches: 4. CDR3 length equals 15 residues. The germline gives CDR1 SGDLS, CDR2 YYNGEE. The CDR3 coding sequence is TGTGCCAGCAGCTTAGGACTAGCGGTCACAGATACGCAGTATTTT. This sequence encodes CASSLGLAVTDTQYF.

The chain employs TRBV11-3 and TRBJ1-1; a weak D match, TRBD1 (6 bases). From germline, CDR1 is SGHNT and CDR2 YENEEA. This CDR3 region has 15 residues. V shed 5 bases and J shed 1 base, with 14 bases lying between them. CDR3 nucleotides: TGTGCCAGCAGCCCTCAGGGGTTGACGAACACTGAAGCTTTCTTT. It translates to CASSPQGLTNTEAFF.

The chain has TRBV28 and TRBJ2-6; D unresolved. Germline values: CDR1 MDHEN, CDR2 SYDVKM. The CDR3 is made up of 14 amino acids. The V gene lost 6 bases and the J gene lost 0 bases, with 6 bases spanning the gap. The CDR3 nucleotides are TGTGCCAGCAGGTACAGCTCTGGGGCCAACGTCCTGACTTTC. It encodes CASRYSSGANVLTF.

J is TRBJ2-3 and V is TRBV19; D might be TRBD2 (5 bases). Germline V gene lookup returns CDR1 LNHDA and CDR2 SQIVND (reference sequence). This CDR3 spans 14 amino acids. V gave up 9 bases and J gave up 5 bases, with 18 bases separating them. The CDR3 nucleotides are TGTGCCAGCCGCCCGGCGGGTAAGGGAGATACGCAGTATTTT. Protein sequence: CASRPAGKGDTQYF.

The chain joins TRBV18 to TRBJ1-3; TRBD1 matches at 10 bases. The CDR3 extends over 17 amino acids. Germline values: CDR1 KGHSH, CDR2 LQKENI. Losses at the gene ends were 2 bases for V and 3 bases for J; bases not matched to a gene: 7. The CDR3 region has the DNA TGTGCCAGCTCACCAATGGGACAGGGGAGAGGTGGAAACACCATATATTTT. Translating it yields CASSPMGQGRGGNTIYF. Combining the CDR3 with reference TRBV18 and TRBJ1-3 gives the whole variable domain NAGVMQNPRHLVRRRGQEARLRCSPMKGHSHVYWYRQLPEEGLKFMVYLQKENIIDESGMPKERFSAEFPKEGPSILRIQQVVRGDSAAYFCASSPMGQGRGGNTIYFGEGSWLTVV.

V is TRBV12-5 and J is TRBJ1-5, with a tentative D call TRBD1 (5 bases). Trimming cost V 6 bases and J 6 bases, with 18 bases left between them. Germline V gene sequence: CDR1 LGHNT, CDR2 FRNRAP. This CDR3 has 15 residues. CDR3 region: CASGPRGGAGQPQHF. In DNA, the CDR3 is TGTGCTAGTGGCCCGAGGGGCGGGGCAGGTCAGCCCCAGCATTTT. Full variable domain (remainder filled in from reference TRBV12-5 and TRBJ1-5): DARVTQTPRHKVTEMGQEVTMRCQPILGHNTVFWYRQTMMQGLELLAYFRNRAPLDDSGMPKDRFSAEMPDATLATLKIQPSEPRDSAVYFCASGPRGGAGQPQHFGDGTRLSIL.

The chain employs TRBV30 and TRBJ2-1; TRBD1 is a possible D gene (5 bases). Germline V gene sequence: CDR1 GTSNPN, CDR2 SVGIG (reference sequence). V was clipped by 4 bases and J by 7 bases, with 8 bases between them. This CDR3 comprises 11 residues. The DNA of the CDR3 is TGTGCCTGGACACAGGTAAATGAGCAGTTCTTC. Amino acids: CAWTQVNEQFF.

The V gene is TRBV5-5, the J gene TRBJ2-2; the D is unclear. The CDR3 totals 13 residues. Deletions cut 2 bases from V and 7 bases from J, with 9 bases between. Germline CDR1 SGHKS, CDR2 YYEKEE (reference sequence). The CDR3 loop is CASSFESGGELFF. CDR3 coding DNA: TGTGCCAGCAGCTTTGAGTCCGGCGGGGAGCTGTTTTTT.

The J gene is TRBJ1-4, the V gene TRBV5-5, with 7 bases lining up with TRBD1. V shed 2 bases, J shed 6 bases, and the junction held 16 bases outside the gene matches. The germline CDR1 and CDR2 sequences are SGHKS and YYEKEE (reference sequence). This CDR3 comprises 18 residues. In DNA form, the CDR3 reads TGTGCCAGCAGCTTCCGGGCGATACGACAGGGTGGGGATGAAAAACTGTTTTTT. Translating it yields CASSFRAIRQGGDEKLFF.

The CDR3 sequence is CASSSLLAGVGVTQYF. CDR3 nucleotides: TGTGCCAGCAGCTCCCTACTAGCGGGGGTTGGGGTGACCCAGTACTTC. The gene calls are TRBV7-9 and TRBJ2-5; 11 nucleotides match TRBD2. The germline gives CDR1 SEHNR, CDR2 FQNEAQ (reference sequence). Unmatched junction bases numbered 11, after V lost 4 bases and J lost 7 bases. The CDR3 totals 16 residues.

The V gene is TRBV4-1, the J gene TRBJ1-2; 7 bases are a match to TRBD1. The V and J ends lost 0 bases and 2 bases, in that order; junction bases with no gene match: 0. Germline-derived CDR1 and CDR2 are MGHRA and YSYEKL. This CDR3 region has 14 residues. As DNA, the CDR3 is TGCGCCAGCAGCCAAGAGGACAGGAACTATGGCTACACCTTC. This translates into CASSQEDRNYGYTF.

The rearrangement joins TRBV3-1 (or the pseudogene TRBV3-2) to TRBJ2-3; TRBD2 matches at 10 bases. This CDR3 is 14 amino acids long. Germline CDR1 LGHDT, CDR2 YNNKEL (reference sequence). V was clipped by 4 bases and J by 6 bases; unmatched bases: 4. The CDR3 sequence: CASSPAGGPDTQYF. As DNA, the CDR3 is TGTGCCAGCAGCCCAGCGGGGGGGCCTGATACGCAGTATTTT.

The chain has TRBV5-1 and TRBJ2-7; 11 bases line up with TRBD1. V dropped 3 bases and J dropped 0; count of bases not matched to a gene: 2. Germline V lookup: CDR1 SGHRS, CDR2 YFSETQ. The CDR3 contains 15 residues. As DNA, the CDR3 is TGCGCCAGCAGCTCGGGACAGGGGGTCTCCTACGAGCAGTACTTC. It encodes CASSSGQGVSYEQYF.

This chain uses TRBV5-6 with TRBJ2-3; tentative D call: TRBD2 (5 bases). V was pared by 0 bases and J by 0 bases, with 11 bases between. Looked up from germline, CDR1 is SGHDT and CDR2 is YYEEEE. The CDR3 length is 16 residues. The DNA of the CDR3 is TGTGCCAGCAGCTTGGGTGCGGGCGTGAGCACAGATACGCAGTATTTT. Its protein product is CASSLGAGVSTDTQYF.

The rearrangement joins TRBV5-4 to TRBJ2-7; 7 bases match TRBD1. CDR1 and CDR2 from the germline V gene are SGHNT and YYREEE (reference sequence). Trimming removed 8 bases from V and 0 bases from J; junction bases left unmatched: 5. The CDR3 runs 13 residues. In nucleotides, the CDR3 is TGTGCCAGTCGCCGGGACAGCTCCTACGAGCAGTACTTC. It encodes CASRRDSSYEQYF.

The genes are TRBV28 and TRBJ2-7, with TRBD1 matching over 7 bases. Germline V gene lookup returns CDR1 MDHEN and CDR2 SYDVKM. The CDR3 loop spans 14 amino acids. The ends lost 5 bases at V and 5 bases at J; junction bases unmatched: 9. CDR3 DNA: TGTGCCAGCAGTCCCCCCGGACAGGTCCACGAGCAGTACTTC. This codes for CASSPPGQVHEQYF.